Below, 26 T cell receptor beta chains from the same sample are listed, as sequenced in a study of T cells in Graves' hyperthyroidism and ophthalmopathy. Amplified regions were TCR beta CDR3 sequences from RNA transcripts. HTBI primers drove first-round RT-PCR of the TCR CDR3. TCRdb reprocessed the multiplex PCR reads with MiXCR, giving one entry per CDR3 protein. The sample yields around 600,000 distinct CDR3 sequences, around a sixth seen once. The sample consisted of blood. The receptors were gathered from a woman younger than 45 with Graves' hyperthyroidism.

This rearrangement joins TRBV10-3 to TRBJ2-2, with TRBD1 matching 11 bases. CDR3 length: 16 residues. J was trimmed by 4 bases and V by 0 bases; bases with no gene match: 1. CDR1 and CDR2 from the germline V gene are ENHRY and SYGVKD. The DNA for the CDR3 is TGTGCCATCAGTGAGTCGGACAGGGGGCTCACCGGGGAGCTGTTTTTT. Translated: CAISESDRGLTGELFF.

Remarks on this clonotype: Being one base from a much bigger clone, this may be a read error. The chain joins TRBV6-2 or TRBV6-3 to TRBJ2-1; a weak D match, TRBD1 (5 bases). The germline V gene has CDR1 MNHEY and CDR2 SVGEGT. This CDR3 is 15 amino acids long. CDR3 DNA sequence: TGTGCCGGCAGTTCTCGCAAAACAGGCAACAATGAGCAGTTCTTC. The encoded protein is CAGSSRKTGNNEQFF.

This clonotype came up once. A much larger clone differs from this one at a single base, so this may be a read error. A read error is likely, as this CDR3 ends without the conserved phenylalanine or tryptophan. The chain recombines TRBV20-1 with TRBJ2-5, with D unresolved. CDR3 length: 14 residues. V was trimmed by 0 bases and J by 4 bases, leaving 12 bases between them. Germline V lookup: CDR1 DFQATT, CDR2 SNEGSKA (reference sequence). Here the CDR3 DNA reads TGCAGTGCTAGAGATCCCCCAGCAGGAGAGACCCAGTACTCC. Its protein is CSARDPPAGETQYS.

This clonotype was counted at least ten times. The DNA for the CDR3 is TGTGCCAGCAGCTTTTGGGCCCCATTCTACGAGCAGTACTTC. Residues: CASSFWAPFYEQYF. This chain connects TRBV11-2 to TRBJ2-7, with D unclear. Germline CDR1 SGHAT, CDR2 FQNNGV. The length of the CDR3 is 14 residues. Trimming removed 3 bases from V and 3 bases from J, with 12 bases in between.

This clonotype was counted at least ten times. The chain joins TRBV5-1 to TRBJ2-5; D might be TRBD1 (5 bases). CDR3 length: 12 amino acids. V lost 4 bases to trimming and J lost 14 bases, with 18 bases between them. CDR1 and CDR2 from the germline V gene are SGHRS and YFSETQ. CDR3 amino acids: CASSPVGQGPYF. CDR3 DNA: TGCGCCAGCAGCCCAGTGGGGCAGGGCCCTTACTTC.

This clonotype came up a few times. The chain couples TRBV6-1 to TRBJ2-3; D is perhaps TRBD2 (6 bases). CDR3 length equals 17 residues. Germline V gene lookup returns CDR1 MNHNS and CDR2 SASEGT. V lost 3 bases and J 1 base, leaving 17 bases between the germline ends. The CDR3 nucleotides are TGTGCCAGCAGTGATCTTTCGGGGGTAGGAGGCACAGATACGCAGTATTTT. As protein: CASSDLSGVGGTDTQYF.

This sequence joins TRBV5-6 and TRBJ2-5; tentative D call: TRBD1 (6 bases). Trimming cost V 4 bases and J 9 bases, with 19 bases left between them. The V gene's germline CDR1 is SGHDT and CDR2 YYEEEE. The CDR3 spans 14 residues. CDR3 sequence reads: CASSQGQRQVAQYF. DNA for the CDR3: TGTGCCAGCAGCCAAGGACAGCGCCAAGTGGCCCAGTACTTC.

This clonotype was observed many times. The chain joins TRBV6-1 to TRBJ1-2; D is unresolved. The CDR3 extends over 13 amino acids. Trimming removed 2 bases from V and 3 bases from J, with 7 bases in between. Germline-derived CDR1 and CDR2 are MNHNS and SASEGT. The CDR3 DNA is TGTGCCAGCAGTGAACCTATACACTATGGCTACACCTTC. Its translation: CASSEPIHYGYTF.

The CDR3: CASTARGFRSYNEQFF. CDR3 coding DNA: TGTGCCAGTACCGCTCGGGGGTTCCGCTCCTACAATGAGCAGTTCTTC. The chain joins TRBV19 to TRBJ2-1, with D possibly matching TRBD2 (6 bases). CDR1 and CDR2 from the germline V gene are LNHDA and SQIVND (reference sequence). V was clipped by 7 bases and J by 0 bases, with 16 bases between them. The CDR3 consists of 16 residues.

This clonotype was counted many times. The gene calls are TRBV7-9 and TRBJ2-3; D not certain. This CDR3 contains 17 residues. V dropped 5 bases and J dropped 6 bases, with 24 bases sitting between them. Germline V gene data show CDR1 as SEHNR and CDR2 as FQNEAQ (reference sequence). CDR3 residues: CASSQAETSGSEDTQYF. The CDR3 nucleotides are TGTGCCAGCAGCCAAGCCGAAACCTCCGGATCCGAGGATACGCAGTATTTT. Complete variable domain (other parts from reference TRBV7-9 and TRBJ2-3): DTGVSQNPRHKITKRGQNVTFRCDPISEHNRLYWYRQTLGQGPEFLTYFQNEAQLEKSRLLSDRFSAERPKGSFSTLEIQRTEQGDSAMYLCASSQAETSGSEDTQYFGPGTRLTVL.

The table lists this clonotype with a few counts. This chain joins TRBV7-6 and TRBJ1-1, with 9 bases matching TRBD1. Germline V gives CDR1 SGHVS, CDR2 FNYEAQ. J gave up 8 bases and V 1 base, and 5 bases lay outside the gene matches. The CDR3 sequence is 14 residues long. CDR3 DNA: TGTGCCAGCAGCTTAGAAGACAGGGGGAGAGAAGCTTTCTTT. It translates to CASSLEDRGREAFF.

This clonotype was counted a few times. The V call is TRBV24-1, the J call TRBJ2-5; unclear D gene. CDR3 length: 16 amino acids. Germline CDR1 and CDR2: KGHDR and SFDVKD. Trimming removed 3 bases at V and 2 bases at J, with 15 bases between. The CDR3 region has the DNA TGTGCCACCAGTGATCCCGGGCAGCTTAATCAAGAGACCCAGTACTTC. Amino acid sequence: CATSDPGQLNQETQYF.

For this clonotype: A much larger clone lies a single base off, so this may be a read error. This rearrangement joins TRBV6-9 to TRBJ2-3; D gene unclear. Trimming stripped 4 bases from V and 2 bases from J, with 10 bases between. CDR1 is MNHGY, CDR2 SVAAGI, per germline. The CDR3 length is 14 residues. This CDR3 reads CASSSTGPTDTQYF. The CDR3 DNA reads TGTGCCAGCAGTTCTACTGGACCCACAGATACGCAGTATTTT.

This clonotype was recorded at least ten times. This chain's CDR3 is CSSPGPQETQYF. CDR3 in DNA: TGCAGCTCACCGGGACCTCAAGAGACCCAGTACTTC. This chain connects TRBV20-1 to TRBJ2-5; D could derive from TRBD1 or TRBD2 (5 bases each). The germline CDR1 and CDR2 sequences are DFQATT and SNEGSKA (reference sequence). CDR3 length: 12 amino acids.

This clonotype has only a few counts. CDR3: CAWGTPRAGGNTIYF. The CDR3 coding sequence is TGTGCCTGGGGGACGCCTCGAGCGGGCGGAAACACCATATATTTT. The V call is TRBV30, the J call TRBJ1-3, with D maybe TRBD1 (5 bases). V lost 5 bases, J lost 4 bases, and 18 bases lay in between. CDR1 is GTSNPN, CDR2 SVGIG, per germline (reference sequence). CDR3 length: 15 residues.

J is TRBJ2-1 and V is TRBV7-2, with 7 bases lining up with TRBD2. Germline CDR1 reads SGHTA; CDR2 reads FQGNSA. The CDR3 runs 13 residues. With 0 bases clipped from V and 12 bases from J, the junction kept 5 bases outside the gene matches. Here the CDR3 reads CASSLAWGGGQFF. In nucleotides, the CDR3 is TGTGCCAGCAGCTTAGCGTGGGGGGGTGGGCAGTTCTTC.

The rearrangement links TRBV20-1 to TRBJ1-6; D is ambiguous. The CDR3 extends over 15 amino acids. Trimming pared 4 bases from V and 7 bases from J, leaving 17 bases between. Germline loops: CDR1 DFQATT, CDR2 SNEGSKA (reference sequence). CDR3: CSAISREEANSPLHF. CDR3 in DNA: TGCAGTGCTATTTCCCGGGAAGAGGCGAATTCACCCCTCCACTTT.

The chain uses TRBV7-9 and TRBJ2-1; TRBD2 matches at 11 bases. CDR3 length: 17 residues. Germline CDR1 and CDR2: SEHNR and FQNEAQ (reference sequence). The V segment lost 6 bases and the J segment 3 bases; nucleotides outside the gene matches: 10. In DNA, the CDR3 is TGTGCCAGCAGTGCGGATCGACTAGCGGGAAACTACAATGAGCAGTTCTTC. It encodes CASSADRLAGNYNEQFF.

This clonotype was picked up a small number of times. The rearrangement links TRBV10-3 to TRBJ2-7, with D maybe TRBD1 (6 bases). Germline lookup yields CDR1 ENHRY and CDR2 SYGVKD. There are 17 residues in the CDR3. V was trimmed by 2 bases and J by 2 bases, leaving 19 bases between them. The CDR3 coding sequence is TGTGCCATCAGTGAGCCTACACAGGGCCCGAACACCTACGAGCAGTACTTC. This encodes CAISEPTQGPNTYEQYF.

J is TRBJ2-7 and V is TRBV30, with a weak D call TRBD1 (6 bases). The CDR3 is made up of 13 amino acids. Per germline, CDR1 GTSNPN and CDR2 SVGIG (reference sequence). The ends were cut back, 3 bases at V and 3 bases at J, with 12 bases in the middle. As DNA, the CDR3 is TGTGCCTGGAGCCCCCGGACAGTCTACGAGCAGTACTTC. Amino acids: CAWSPRTVYEQYF.

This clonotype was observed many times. The CDR3 spells CASSLVVGLAGEQYF. The CDR3 bases are TGTGCCAGCAGCTTAGTCGTTGGACTAGCCGGCGAGCAGTACTTC. V is TRBV7-6 and J is TRBJ2-7, with 8 bases that match TRBD2. The J segment lost 6 bases and the V segment lost 1 base, leaving 8 bases of the junction unmatched. This CDR3 is 15 amino acids long. CDR1 and CDR2 (germline): SGHVS, FNYEAQ.

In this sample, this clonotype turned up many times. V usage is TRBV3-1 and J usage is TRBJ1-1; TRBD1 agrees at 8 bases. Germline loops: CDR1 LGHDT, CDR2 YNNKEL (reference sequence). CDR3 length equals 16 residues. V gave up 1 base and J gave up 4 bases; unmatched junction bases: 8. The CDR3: CASSQGVTGVGTEAFF. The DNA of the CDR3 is TGTGCCAGCAGCCAAGGGGTGACAGGGGTAGGCACTGAAGCTTTCTTT.

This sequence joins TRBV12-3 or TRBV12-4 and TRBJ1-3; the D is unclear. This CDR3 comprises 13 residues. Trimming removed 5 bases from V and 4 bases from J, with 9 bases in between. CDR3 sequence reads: CASSRTQGNTIYF. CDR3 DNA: TGTGCCAGCAGTCGAACGCAGGGAAACACCATATATTTT.

The CDR3 sequence is CASSRWGSGNTIYF. The CDR3 nucleotides read TGTGCCAGCAGCCGGTGGGGGAGTGGAAACACCATATATTTT. J is TRBJ1-3 and V is TRBV6-1; weak D call: TRBD1 (5 bases). The germline CDR1 and CDR2 sequences are MNHNS and SASEGT. The ends were cut back, 6 bases at V and 3 bases at J, with 12 bases in the middle. This CDR3 has 14 amino acids.

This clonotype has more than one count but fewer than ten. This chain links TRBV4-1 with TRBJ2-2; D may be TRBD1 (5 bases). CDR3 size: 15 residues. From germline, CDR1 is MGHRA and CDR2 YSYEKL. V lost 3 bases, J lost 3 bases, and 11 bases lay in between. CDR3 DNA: TGCGCCAGCAGCCAGGGTGACAGAGACACCGGGGAGCTGTTTTTT. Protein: CASSQGDRDTGELFF.

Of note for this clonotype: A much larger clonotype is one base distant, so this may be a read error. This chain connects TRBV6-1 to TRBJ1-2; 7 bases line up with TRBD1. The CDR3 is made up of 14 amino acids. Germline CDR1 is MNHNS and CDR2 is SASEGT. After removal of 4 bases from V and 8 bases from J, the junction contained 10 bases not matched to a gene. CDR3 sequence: CASSGSDRVYGYTF. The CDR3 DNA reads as TGTGCCAGCAGTGGATCAGACAGGGTGTACGGCTACACCTTC.